This T cell receptor beta chain was captured in a study of blood T cell repertoires in COVID-19. Across the study: The analysed material was cDNA or gDNA that came from T cells, B-cell-depleted T cells, or PBMCs.

Per the authors' pipeline: Amplified reference gene primers provided the basis for estimating nucleated cell counts. Data came from immunoSEQ multiplex PCR; TCRdb stores just in-frame clones and leaves some out. That table gives V, J and clone size, and the DNA gave D and trimming. The table has 150,000 to 200,000 clones, around four fifths seen once. Per germline, CDR1 SQVTM and CDR2 ANQGSEA. The CDR3 is 15 residues long. V lost 7 bases, J lost 8 bases, and 16 bases stayed unmatched. The sequence was obtained from a man in his 70s with active or convalescent COVID-19. Sequencing was performed on peripheral blood. The genes are TRBV29-1 and TRBJ2-1; 8 bases align to TRBD2. CDR3 loop: CSAKAGTRGADEQFF. CDR3 DNA sequence: TGCAGCGCCAAAGCCGGGACTAGGGGGGCGGATGAGCAGTTCTTC.